This T cell receptor (beta chain) was captured in a study of blood T cell repertoires in COVID-19. At the level of the study: There were acute and convalescent COVID-19 samples, and they came from the United States, Italy and Spain. PBMCs, B-cell-depleted T cells, or T cells provided the cDNA or gDNA that made up the material.

In the authors' workflow: Amplification with reference gene primers provided the estimates of nucleated cell counts. The data were produced by immunoSEQ multiplex PCR, yet TCRdb's version contains in-frame clones alone and is incomplete. V, J and clone size derive from that table, while D and trimming were established from the DNA sequence. The sample comprises more than 350,000 clones, about 90% of which are singletons, and approximately 3% rests with the top ten. Germline V gene lookup returns CDR1 LGHDT and CDR2 YNNKEL (reference sequence). The junction had 9 bases not matched to a gene; V was cut back by 3 bases and J by 14 bases. The CDR3 covers 13 residues.

Sequencing used peripheral blood. The gene calls are TRBV3-1 (or the pseudogene TRBV3-2) and TRBJ2-2; 7 nucleotides match TRBD1. The receptor comes from a woman aged 25 to 45 with COVID-19, enrolled during active disease. The CDR3 protein is CASSHDDRVILFF. Here the CDR3 DNA reads TGTGCCAGCAGCCACGACGACAGGGTCATACTGTTTTTT.